One and the same sample provided the 14 T cell receptor beta chains below, sequenced in a study of blood T cell repertoires in COVID-19 (dated by TCRdb to between 2020 and 2021). The library was generated by the immunoSEQ multiplex PCR assay. TCRdb took this table from immuneACCESS and kept in-frame rearrangements with V and J called. Such tables lack part of the clones; where checked against another copy, unresolved V genes explain under half of the gap, and the rest is unexplained. Present in this sample are about 73,000 clones, about 74% of which were seen just once. The ten largest clones add up to around 2% of the sample. Sequences were obtained from peripheral blood. All receptors derive from a man between 70 and 80 years old with COVID-19, enrolled during active disease.

This rearrangement joins TRBV6-5 to TRBJ2-7, with a possible D match to TRBD2 (6 bases). Looked up from germline, CDR1 is MNHEY and CDR2 is SVGAGI. CDR3 length: 14 residues. The V end was cut by 5 bases, the J end by 1 base, with 12 bases between. This CDR3 is CASSTALASYEQYF. CDR3 nucleotides: TGTGCCAGCAGTACGGCACTAGCATCCTACGAGCAGTACTTC.

This sequence joins TRBV6-2 or TRBV6-3 and TRBJ1-1, with no clear D. Germline loops: CDR1 MNHEY, CDR2 SVGEGT. Between the trimmed V and J ends, which lost 4 bases and 1 base, there was a span of 10 bases. CDR3 length equals 14 residues. As DNA, the CDR3 is TGTGCCAGCAGTTTCTCCATTTCGAACACTGAAGCTTTCTTT. Protein product: CASSFSISNTEAFF.

The V call is TRBV6-2 or TRBV6-3, the J call TRBJ2-2; 11 bases agree with TRBD2. The CDR3 has 15 amino acids. V shed 6 bases and J 6 bases; nucleotides not matched to a gene: 6. Germline assignment: CDR1 MNHEY and CDR2 SVGEGT. CDR3 sequence: CASSELAGVAGELFF. Written as DNA, the CDR3 is TGTGCCAGCAGCGAACTAGCGGGAGTCGCCGGGGAGCTGTTTTTT.

This clone was observed a handful of times. The chain couples TRBV7-9 to TRBJ2-1; possible D gene TRBD2, 5 bases. This CDR3 has 13 residues. Germline V CDR1 and CDR2: SEHNR, FQNEAQ (reference sequence). The ends were cut back, 4 bases at V and 5 bases at J, with 9 bases in the middle. DNA of the CDR3: TGTGCCAGCAGCTCTAGCCCCCACAATGAGCAGTTCTTC. Translating gives CASSSSPHNEQFF. The full variable domain, rest sourced from reference TRBV7-9 and TRBJ2-1, is DTGVSQNPRHKITKRGQNVTFRCDPISEHNRLYWYRQTLGQGPEFLTYFQNEAQLEKSRLLSDRFSAERPKGSFSTLEIQRTEQGDSAMYLCASSSSPHNEQFFGPGTRLTVL.

The chain has TRBV7-3 and TRBJ2-1; TRBD2 matches at 8 bases. CDR1 is SGHTA, CDR2 FQGTGA, per germline. V shed 4 bases, J shed 8 bases, and the junction held 13 bases outside the gene matches. The CDR3 sequence is 16 residues long. In DNA, the CDR3 is TGTGCCAGCAGCTCGATATCAGCGGGAGACCTGGATGAGCAGTTCTTC. It is translated as CASSSISAGDLDEQFF.

This rearrangement joins TRBV6-6 to TRBJ1-2; tentatively, D is TRBD1 (5 bases). This CDR3 has 13 amino acids. Germline V gene sequence: CDR1 MNHNY, CDR2 SVGAGI (reference sequence). V lost 11 bases to trimming and J lost 0 bases, with 13 bases between them. DNA for the CDR3: TGTGCCGGGGGGGGGTTAGCTAACTATGGCTACACCTTC. Translation gives CAGGGLANYGYTF.

This sequence joins TRBV2 and TRBJ1-5; 9 bases align to TRBD1. Germline-derived CDR1 and CDR2 are SNHLY and FYNNEI. The CDR3 length is 20 residues. Germline trimming cut 7 bases from V and 0 bases from J; bases unmatched to any gene: 19. CDR3 sequence: CASTGSTGTGLMISNQPQHF. The CDR3 nucleotides are TGTGCCAGCACCGGGTCTACCGGGACAGGGCTTATGATTAGCAATCAGCCCCAGCATTTT.

The chain recombines TRBV5-4 with TRBJ1-2; D is uncertain. The germline CDR1 and CDR2 sequences are SGHNT and YYREEE (reference sequence). Trimming took 3 bases from V and 3 from J, leaving 15 bases between them. The CDR3 is 15 residues long. As DNA, the CDR3 is TGTGCCAGCAGCTCGGTTTTAGGCGCGGACTATGGCTACACCTTC. Amino acid sequence: CASSSVLGADYGYTF.

This clone was seen a handful of times. The chain is built from TRBV4-1 and TRBJ2-7; TRBD2 matches 14 bases. The CDR3 loop spans 17 amino acids. The germline CDR1 and CDR2 sequences are MGHRA and YSYEKL. Losses at the gene ends were 5 bases for V and 5 bases for J; bases not matched to a gene: 11. This CDR3 reads CASSGRTSGRTGDEQYF. In nucleotides, the CDR3 is TGCGCCAGCAGCGGCCGGACTAGCGGGAGGACAGGAGACGAGCAGTACTTC.

The chain employs TRBV28 and TRBJ1-2, with 10 bases lining up with TRBD1. Trimming cost V 8 bases and J 7 bases; bases outside gene matches: 13. This CDR3 has 15 residues. Germline V gene data show CDR1 as MDHEN and CDR2 as SYDVKM. DNA for the CDR3: TGTGCCAGCTATACCCCCGGGACAGGGGTTCTTGGCTACACCTTC. Translation: CASYTPGTGVLGYTF.

V gene TRBV4-3 combines with J gene TRBJ1-2, with 7 bases lining up with TRBD1. V gave up 4 bases and J gave up 8 bases; unmatched junction bases: 13. The CDR3 spans 15 residues. The germline CDR1 and CDR2 sequences are LGHNA and YSLEER. The CDR3 region is CASSLLEQGSGGYTF. Written as DNA, the CDR3 is TGCGCCAGCAGCCTTTTAGAACAGGGGTCGGGCGGCTACACCTTC.

This sequence joins TRBV14 and TRBJ2-5; D perhaps matches TRBD1 (5 bases). Per germline, CDR1 SGHDN and CDR2 FVKESK. The V end was cut by 1 base, the J end by 5 bases, with 17 bases between. This CDR3 is 16 amino acids long. As DNA, the CDR3 is TGTGCCAGCAGCCAAGGCCGGATCAGCAGGGTCGAGACCCAGTACTTC. This gives the protein CASSQGRISRVETQYF.

CDR3 nucleotides: TGTGCCAGCAGCCTTTCCGGGGTGGGCACTGAAGCTTTCTTT. Residues: CASSLSGVGTEAFF. The genes are TRBV7-9 and TRBJ1-1; the D is unclear. Germline assignment: CDR1 SEHNR and CDR2 FQNEAQ (reference sequence). The germline V and J ends were trimmed by 5 bases and 4 bases, with 14 bases remaining between them. This CDR3 spans 14 amino acids.

This chain connects TRBV30 to TRBJ1-1, with D possibly TRBD1 on 5 matching bases. Trimming removed 4 bases from V and 4 bases from J, with 13 bases in between. The CDR3 has 13 amino acids. Germline V gene lookup returns CDR1 GTSNPN and CDR2 SVGIG (reference sequence). CDR3 sequence reads: CAWTAGGVTEAFF. The CDR3, as DNA: TGTGCCTGGACGGCGGGAGGGGTCACTGAAGCTTTCTTT.